This is a list of T cell receptor beta chains from one sample in a study of T-cell reconstitution after alpha-beta-depleted transplantation in children. TCRdb reprocessed the PCR reads with MiXCR, giving one entry per CDR3 protein. Of 200,000 to 300,000 distinct CDR3 sequences listed, around 12% were seen once; the top ten hold about 2.4%. This specimen consisted of PBMCs from the stem cell graft donor, obtained from the stem cell graft. The receptors come from a human donor who donated a stem cell graft to a child with acute lymphoblastic leukemia. The CDR3 runs from the conserved cysteine through the conserved F or W. The D gene is left open where the match is weak. Size values are once, few and many counts, or a class for expanded clones, and some rows have none.

-	TRBD1	TRBJ2-4	TRBV30	TGTGCCTGGAGCCACAGGGGGAACGGCATTCAGTACTTC	CAWSHRGNGIQYF
-	-	TRBJ1-1	TRBV30	TGTGCCTGGAGTAACAAGATACCGAACACTGAAGCTTTCTTT	CAWSNKIPNTEAFF
many	-	TRBJ2-3	TRBV29-1	TGCAGCGTTGGGGGTCTAACTAACACAGATACGCAGTATTTT	CSVGGLTNTDTQYF
many	-	TRBJ2-5	TRBV5-6	TGTGCCAGCAGCTTGGCCGGGAGAGAGACCCAGTACTTC	CASSLAGRETQYF
-	-	TRBJ2-4	TRBV5-6	TGTGCCAGCAGCTTGATCCGGCGGCAGGAAAACATTCAGTACTTC	CASSLIRRQENIQYF
many	-	TRBJ2-5	TRBV28	TGTGCCAGCAGTTTACCCCCTGCCGGGGTAGAGACCCAGTACTTC	CASSLPPAGVETQYF
-	-	TRBJ1-1	TRBV7-9	TGTGCCAGCAGCTTAGGGGCAGGGAGGAACACTGAAGCTTTCTTT	CASSLGAGRNTEAFF
many	-	TRBJ1-5	TRBV29-1	TGCAGCGCTCGGGACCGCAATCAGCCCCAGCATTTT	CSARDRNQPQHF
many	-	TRBJ2-1	TRBV20-1	TGCAGTGCTAGAGCCCCGATGGTGGTTTCATACGTTGAGCAGTTCTTC	CSARAPMVVSYVEQFF
many	-	TRBJ1-2	TRBV7-2	TGTGCCAGCAGCTTAGCGGGAAACTACGATATAAATGGCTACACCTTC	CASSLAGNYDINGYTF
many	-	TRBJ2-7	TRBV11-1	TGTGCCAGCAGCTTATTTCCTTACGGGGGGCAGACCCACGAGCAGTACTTC	CASSLFPYGGQTHEQYF
many	TRBD1	TRBJ2-1	TRBV5-8	TGTGCCAGCAGCTGGTTGGGACAGGGGGGACTCAGTGAGCAGTTCTTC	CASSWLGQGGLSEQFF
-	TRBD2	TRBJ2-1	TRBV28	TGTGCCAGCAGTTTATCGTTCCCGACTAGCGGGGACTCCTACAATGAGCAGTTCTTC	CASSLSFPTSGDSYNEQFF